Following are 26 T cell receptor beta chains from one sample sequenced in a study of cytomegalovirus exposure and HLA in healthy donors. Vbeta (60) and Jbeta (13) primers were used in the PCR. This table comes from immunoSEQ multiplex PCR, and its TCRdb copy is limited to in-frame clones, with some not included. The table has 100,000 to 150,000 clones, roughly three quarters seen once. The sequencing input was PBMCs. These receptors all come from a woman aged 25 to 39 in good health and CMV-seronegative.

The rearrangement joins TRBV12-5 to TRBJ2-7; 10 bases match TRBD1. This CDR3 has 15 amino acids. After removal of 1 base from V and 4 bases from J, the junction contained 4 bases not matched to a gene. CDR1 LGHNT and CDR2 FRNRAP come from the germline V gene. CDR3 in DNA: TGTGCTAGTGGTTTGGGAGGGACAGGGGTATACGAGCAGTACTTC. Protein: CASGLGGTGVYEQYF.

The chain combines TRBV12-5 with TRBJ2-7; perhaps TRBD1 as D (6 bases). The CDR3 is made up of 14 amino acids. CDR1 and CDR2 (germline): LGHNT, FRNRAP. Between the trimmed V and J ends, which lost 4 bases and 5 bases, there was a span of 15 bases. The chain's CDR3 is CASGSTTGNHEQYF. CDR3 DNA: TGTGCTAGTGGTTCCACTACAGGGAATCACGAGCAGTACTTC.

This clone was found once. V and J are TRBV29-1 and TRBJ1-2; 7 bases match TRBD1. V shed 3 bases and J 6 bases; nucleotides not matched to a gene: 13. The germline V gene encodes CDR1 SQVTM and CDR2 ANQGSEA. The CDR3 has 15 amino acids. The CDR3 nucleotides read TGCAGCGTTGACCCCGCCTCGACAGGGCTGGATGGCTACACCTTC. This gives the protein CSVDPASTGLDGYTF. Full variable domain (missing parts from reference TRBV29-1 and TRBJ1-2): SAVISQKPSRDICQRGTSLTIQCQVDSQVTMMFWYRQQPGQSLTLIATANQGSEATYESGFVIDKFPISRPNLTFSTLTVSNMSPEDSSIYLCSVDPASTGLDGYTFGSGTRLTVV.

The rearrangement uses TRBV7-9 and TRBJ2-7; TRBD2 aligns across 15 bases. This CDR3 has 16 residues. Germline V CDR1 and CDR2: SEHNR, FQNEAQ (reference sequence). With V trimmed by 4 bases and J by 6 bases, 7 bases remained unmatched. This CDR3 reads CASSSSGGLAGGEQYF. The CDR3 DNA is TGTGCCAGCAGCTCTTCAGGGGGACTAGCGGGAGGCGAGCAGTACTTC.

This chain uses TRBV10-3 with TRBJ1-5; D is ambiguous. The CDR3 has 13 residues. Germline loops: CDR1 ENHRY, CDR2 SYGVKD. V shed 3 bases and J shed 7 bases, with 10 bases lying between them. This CDR3 reads CAISDLVQQPQHF. The CDR3 DNA reads as TGTGCCATCAGTGATCTGGTGCAGCAGCCCCAGCATTTT.

This clone is a singleton in its sample. The rearrangement joins TRBV15 to TRBJ1-1; a weak D match, TRBD1 (6 bases). From germline, CDR1 is LNHNV and CDR2 YYDKDF (reference sequence). Trimming removed 2 bases at V and 3 bases at J, with 13 bases between. This CDR3 has 15 residues. CDR3 nucleotide sequence: TGTGCCACCAGCAGACCGGGACAAAGATACACTGAAGCTTTCTTT. This codes for CATSRPGQRYTEAFF.

J is TRBJ1-1 and V is TRBV5-1; D is unresolved. V was cut by 1 base and J by 1 base, with 5 bases left in between. CDR1 is SGHRS and CDR2 is YFSETQ in the germline V gene. This CDR3 is built from 13 residues. DNA of the CDR3: TGCGCCAGCAGCTTGAGACAGAACACTGAAGCTTTCTTT. Its protein product is CASSLRQNTEAFF.

As for this clone: This sample also contains other DNA sequences that code for the same CDR3. This chain connects TRBV12-5 to TRBJ1-2; 7 bases are shared with TRBD1. The CDR3 runs to 13 residues. Unmatched junction bases numbered 6, after V lost 1 base and J lost 10 bases. Germline V gene lookup returns CDR1 LGHNT and CDR2 FRNRAP. The CDR3 nucleotides read TGTGCTAGTGGTTTGGGTGAGGGGGCGGACTACACCTTC. This codes for CASGLGEGADYTF.

V is TRBV6-5 and J is TRBJ2-7; D is unresolved. The CDR3 is 12 residues long. Looked up from germline, CDR1 is MNHEY and CDR2 is SVGAGI. The V gene lost 8 bases and the J gene lost 4 bases, with 12 bases spanning the gap. The CDR3, as DNA: TGTGCCAGCTTTACTACCTCGTACGAGCAGTACTTC. Translated: CASFTTSYEQYF.

The chain recombines TRBV7-2 with TRBJ2-5; no clear D gene. V lost 3 bases, J lost 5 bases, and 10 bases lay in between. Germline loops: CDR1 SGHTA, CDR2 FQGNSA. This CDR3 contains 13 residues. The CDR3 protein is CASSFRVWETQYF. CDR3 coding DNA: TGTGCCAGCAGCTTCCGAGTTTGGGAGACCCAGTACTTC. The full variable domain, with the rest looked up from reference TRBV7-2 and TRBJ2-5, is GAGVSQSPSNKVTEKGKDVELRCDPISGHTALYWYRQSLGQGLEFLIYFQGNSAPDKSGLPSDRFSAERTGGSVSTLTIQRTQQEDSAVYLCASSFRVWETQYFGPGTRLLVL.

This clone has only one observation. The gene calls are TRBV7-8 and TRBJ2-7; 7 bases are shared with TRBD2. The V and J ends lost 4 bases and 1 base, in that order; junction bases with no gene match: 10. In germline, CDR1 is SGHVS, CDR2 FQNEAQ. The CDR3 has 16 amino acids. The CDR3: CASSSLSGTASYEQYF. CDR3 DNA: TGTGCCAGCAGCTCACTAAGCGGGACCGCTTCCTACGAGCAGTACTTC.

The V and J genes are TRBV18 and TRBJ1-4, with D perhaps TRBD1 (6 bases). Trimming left V 6 bases short and J 3 bases short, with 11 bases between. The CDR3 extends over 14 amino acids. The germline gives CDR1 KGHSH, CDR2 LQKENI. CDR3 sequence reads: CASSAQGSNEKLFF. In DNA, the CDR3 is TGTGCCAGCTCCGCACAGGGCTCTAATGAAAAACTGTTTTTT.

This clone has more than one count but fewer than ten. The chain links TRBV6-1 to TRBJ2-7, with 8 bases lining up with TRBD1. The J segment lost 4 bases and the V segment lost 6 bases, leaving 8 bases of the junction unmatched. The CDR3 covers 14 residues. The germline CDR1 and CDR2 sequences are MNHNS and SASEGT. The CDR3 loop is CASRTHRGRYEQYF. The CDR3 region has the DNA TGTGCCAGCAGGACCCACAGGGGGAGATACGAGCAGTACTTC.

This clone is a singleton in its sample. The chain couples TRBV19 to TRBJ1-2; 8 bases fit TRBD1. The CDR3 is made up of 13 amino acids. Germline V gives CDR1 LNHDA, CDR2 SQIVND (reference sequence). V lost 8 bases, J lost 1 base, and 3 bases stayed unmatched. The CDR3: CASWTGHNYGYTF. In DNA, the CDR3 is TGTGCCAGTTGGACAGGGCATAACTATGGCTACACCTTC.

This chain joins TRBV7-9 and TRBJ1-6, with D maybe TRBD1 (6 bases). This CDR3 is built from 14 residues. CDR1 is SEHNR and CDR2 is FQNEAQ in the germline V gene (reference sequence). With 5 bases removed from V and 7 bases from J, the gap between germline ends came to 12 bases. DNA for the CDR3: TGTGCCAGCAGCCCTACAGGGACAAATTCACCCCTCCACTTT. As protein: CASSPTGTNSPLHF.

This rearrangement joins TRBV27 to TRBJ2-1; 10 bases are a match to TRBD2. The V gene's germline CDR1 is MNHEY and CDR2 SMNVEV (reference sequence). The CDR3 runs to 18 residues. With V trimmed by 3 bases and J by 6 bases, 14 bases remained unmatched. The CDR3 coding sequence is TGTGCCAGCAGTTTTTGGCTAGCGGGAGCGGCCAACGCCAATGAGCAGTTCTTC. This translates into CASSFWLAGAANANEQFF.

This clone was seen just once. The same CDR3 arises from other DNA sequences in this sample as well. The chain has TRBV30 and TRBJ1-2; 8 nucleotides line up with TRBD1. Germline lookup yields CDR1 GTSNPN and CDR2 SVGIG (reference sequence). V shed 1 base and J 2 bases; nucleotides not matched to a gene: 0. This CDR3 region has 13 residues. CDR3 DNA: TGTGCCTGGAGTGGGACAGGGAACTATGGCTACACCTTC. It codes for CAWSGTGNYGYTF.

The V and J genes are TRBV28 and TRBJ2-7, with no clear D. Germline loops: CDR1 MDHEN, CDR2 SYDVKM. The CDR3 sequence is 11 residues long. V lost 10 bases and J lost 0, with 7 bases in between. CDR3 sequence (DNA): TGTGCCACCTATTCCTCCTACGAGCAGTACTTC. Amino acids: CATYSSYEQYF.

V usage is TRBV5-4 and J usage is TRBJ2-7; D unclear. Germline values: CDR1 SGHNT, CDR2 YYREEE (reference sequence). V was trimmed by 4 bases and J by 4 bases, leaving 6 bases between them. CDR3 length equals 11 residues. The CDR3 loop reads CASSNQYEQYF. In DNA form, the CDR3 reads TGTGCCAGCAGCAATCAGTACGAGCAGTACTTC.

J is TRBJ1-3 and V is TRBV7-3; no clear D gene. The V end was cut by 7 bases, the J end by 4 bases, with 17 bases between. The germline gives CDR1 SGHTA, CDR2 FQGTGA. The CDR3 has 15 residues. The CDR3: CASTSSRAGGNTIYF. In DNA form, the CDR3 reads TGTGCCAGCACCTCTTCGAGGGCGGGGGGAAACACCATATATTTT.

The rearrangement joins TRBV30 to TRBJ2-5; 10 positions agree with TRBD2. The germline gives CDR1 GTSNPN, CDR2 SVGIG (reference sequence). The CDR3 length is 14 residues. With V trimmed by 0 bases and J by 7 bases, 5 bases remained unmatched. The CDR3 DNA sequence: TGTGCCTGGAGTGTATGGACTAGCGGTCCGACCCAGTACTTC. Translation gives CAWSVWTSGPTQYF.

The V call is TRBV9, the J call TRBJ1-3; 10 positions match TRBD1. This CDR3 comprises 16 residues. Germline trimming cut 4 bases from V and 4 bases from J; bases unmatched to any gene: 8. Germline CDR1 reads SGDLS; CDR2 reads YYNGEE. CDR3 residues: CASSLGTGDTGNTIYF. CDR3 DNA sequence: TGTGCCAGCAGCCTTGGGACAGGGGACACCGGAAACACCATATATTTT.

DNA of the CDR3: TGTGCCAGCACTCGGACTAGCTCAGAGACCCAGTACTTC. Protein product: CASTRTSSETQYF. The genes are TRBV7-2 and TRBJ2-5; 8 bases match TRBD2. This CDR3 is 13 amino acids long. Trimming cost V 7 bases and J 4 bases; bases outside gene matches: 5. Germline CDR1 reads SGHTA; CDR2 reads FQGNSA.

This clone came up a few times. The chain is built from TRBV11-3 and TRBJ2-4; 8 bases fit TRBD1. Germline loops: CDR1 SGHNT, CDR2 YENEEA. Trimming removed 1 base from V and 5 bases from J; junction bases left unmatched: 4. The CDR3 has 15 residues. This CDR3 is CASSLAQGDENIQYF. In DNA form, the CDR3 reads TGTGCCAGCAGCTTAGCACAGGGGGATGAAAACATTCAGTACTTC.

Here the CDR3 reads CASRGTRIISINEQFF. CDR3 sequence (DNA): TGTGCCAGCAGGGGGACTAGAATAATTAGTATCAATGAGCAGTTCTTC. This chain joins TRBV2 and TRBJ2-1; 8 bases are shared with TRBD2. This CDR3 comprises 16 residues. The J segment lost 6 bases and the V segment lost 6 bases, leaving 13 bases of the junction unmatched. Germline assignment: CDR1 SNHLY and CDR2 FYNNEI.

The chain has TRBV7-9 and TRBJ2-1; 8 nucleotides agree with TRBD2. The germline gives CDR1 SEHNR, CDR2 FQNEAQ (reference sequence). Losses at the gene ends were 0 bases for V and 8 bases for J; bases not matched to a gene: 6. The CDR3 totals 15 residues. The CDR3 reads CASSLASGSVDEQFF. The CDR3 DNA reads as TGTGCCAGCAGCTTAGCGAGCGGGAGTGTTGATGAGCAGTTCTTC.